Below, 12 T cell receptor beta chains from the same sample are listed, as sequenced in a study of PD-L1 blockade in urothelial cancer. Assay used: immunoSEQ multiplex PCR; TCRdb lists only in-frame clones, some missing. Of tens of thousands of clones in the sample, 82% were seen once. Here the sequenced sample was PBMCs, taken around atezolizumab (anti-PD-L1) treatment. The receptors shown here come from a man aged 65 to 79 with urothelial cancer.

V gene TRBV7-2 combines with J gene TRBJ2-1; the D gene is possibly TRBD2 (5 bases). CDR1 and CDR2 (germline): SGHTA, FQGNSA. Trimming took off 6 bases at V and 2 bases at J, with 14 bases between the two ends. The CDR3 has 15 residues. The CDR3 bases are TGTGCCAGCAGTCTCACTAGGATCCCCTACAATGAGCAGTTCTTC. Translating gives CASSLTRIPYNEQFF.

J is TRBJ2-3 and V is TRBV10-3; possible D gene TRBD2, 6 bases. The CDR3 totals 11 residues. The V gene lost 3 bases and the J gene lost 10 bases, with 8 bases spanning the gap. The germline CDR1 and CDR2 sequences are ENHRY and SYGVKD. The CDR3 loop reads CAISDAGSQYF. In DNA form, the CDR3 reads TGTGCCATCAGTGACGCGGGGTCGCAGTATTTT.

This chain joins TRBV25-1 and TRBJ1-1; no clear D. Germline CDR1 reads MGHDK; CDR2 reads SYGVNS. Trimming took off 3 bases at V and 1 base at J, with 9 bases between the two ends. The CDR3 is 14 residues long. CDR3 residues: CASSDAPGNTEAFF. The CDR3 DNA sequence: TGTGCCAGCAGTGATGCACCCGGGAACACTGAAGCTTTCTTT.

The CDR3: CASSDGGAYEQYF. Written as DNA, the CDR3 is TGTGCCAGCAGTGATGGAGGGGCCTACGAGCAGTACTTC. This sequence joins TRBV2 and TRBJ2-7, with a tentative D call TRBD2 (6 bases). Per the germline V gene, CDR1 is SNHLY and CDR2 is FYNNEI. V lost 3 bases and J 2 bases, leaving 8 bases between the germline ends. The CDR3 loop spans 13 amino acids.

The chain employs TRBV28 and TRBJ2-7; the match to TRBD2 covers 9 bases. The germline gives CDR1 MDHEN, CDR2 SYDVKM. The J segment lost 3 bases and the V segment lost 3 bases, leaving 12 bases of the junction unmatched. CDR3 length: 17 residues. The CDR3 sequence is CASSLGTSGLSVYEQYF. The CDR3 DNA sequence: TGTGCCAGCAGTTTGGGTACTAGCGGGCTGAGCGTCTACGAGCAGTACTTC.

This clone was observed a single time. The CDR3 region has the DNA TGTGCCAGCAAGGCTAGTTCTGGTAACAAGGTCAATGAGCAGTTCTTC. Translation: CASKASSGNKVNEQFF. The chain uses TRBV7-3 and TRBJ2-1; D ambiguous. Deletions cut 7 bases from V and 6 bases from J, with 22 bases between. The CDR3 runs to 16 residues. Germline CDR1 SGHTA, CDR2 FQGTGA.

The chain has TRBV19 and TRBJ1-5; the match to TRBD1 covers 7 bases. CDR3 size: 14 residues. CDR1 is LNHDA and CDR2 is SQIVND in the germline V gene (reference sequence). V lost 4 bases and J lost 7; bases outside the gene matches: 7. The CDR3, as DNA: TGTGCCAGTAGTAGAGGACAGGTGGACCAGCCCCAGCATTTT. Encoded protein: CASSRGQVDQPQHF.

A remark on this clone: At one of its ends the junction is not consistent with the germline gene, which may arise from a read error. The chain carries TRBV10-2 and TRBJ1-5, with D unclear. The CDR3 covers 13 residues. From germline, CDR1 is WSHSY and CDR2 SAAADI. Written as DNA, the CDR3 is TGCGCCAGCAGATACAGCCAAGATCAGTCCCAGCATTTT. Protein product: CASRYSQDQSQHF.

The chain carries TRBV9 and TRBJ2-2; 9 bases map to TRBD2. This CDR3 spans 15 amino acids. V lost 3 bases and J lost 6; bases outside the gene matches: 6. CDR1 SGDLS and CDR2 YYNGEE come from the germline V gene. The CDR3 loop is CASSASGVNPGELFF. In nucleotides, the CDR3 is TGTGCCAGCAGCGCTAGCGGGGTGAATCCCGGGGAGCTGTTTTTT.

The chain uses TRBV7-9 and TRBJ1-4; TRBD1 is a possible D gene (6 bases). The CDR3 loop spans 15 amino acids. Germline CDR1 is SEHNR and CDR2 is FQNEAQ (reference sequence). The ends were cut back, 4 bases at V and 6 bases at J, with 15 bases in the middle. The CDR3 nucleotides are TGTGCCAGCAGCTCGCTACAGGGCCTCTATGAAAAACTGTTTTTT. Translated, it gives CASSSLQGLYEKLFF.

The chain joins TRBV5-5 to TRBJ2-7, with D perhaps matching TRBD2 (5 bases). Trimming took off 2 bases at V and 2 bases at J, with 11 bases between the two ends. CDR3 length: 14 residues. Germline-derived CDR1 and CDR2 are SGHKS and YYEKEE (reference sequence). As DNA, the CDR3 is TGTGCCAGCAGCTTATCTCGGGAAACCTACGAGCAGTACTTC. This translates into CASSLSRETYEQYF.

The rearrangement links TRBV7-2 to TRBJ2-3, with D possibly matching TRBD2 (5 bases). Per germline, CDR1 SGHTA and CDR2 FQGNSA. This CDR3 is built from 15 residues. The V end lost 3 bases, the J end lost 6 bases, and 16 bases lay between the germline ends. The CDR3 bases are TGTGCCAGCAGCTTGGAGCGGAGTAGAGGTGATACGCAGTATTTT. It codes for CASSLERSRGDTQYF.